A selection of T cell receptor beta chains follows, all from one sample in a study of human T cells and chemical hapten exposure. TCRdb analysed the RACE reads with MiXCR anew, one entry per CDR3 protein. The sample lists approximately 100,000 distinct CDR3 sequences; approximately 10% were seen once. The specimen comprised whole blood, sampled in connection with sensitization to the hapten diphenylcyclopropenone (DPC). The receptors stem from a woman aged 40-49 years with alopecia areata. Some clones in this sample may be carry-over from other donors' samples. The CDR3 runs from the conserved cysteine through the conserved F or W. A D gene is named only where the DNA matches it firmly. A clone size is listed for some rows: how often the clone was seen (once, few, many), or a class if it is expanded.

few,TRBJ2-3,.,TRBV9,CASSDTGFGTDTQYF,TGTGCCAGCAGCGACACAGGGTTCGGCACAGATACGCAGTATTTT
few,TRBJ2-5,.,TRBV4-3,CASSRQRSVDVFQETQYF,TGCGCCAGCAGCCGCCAACGATCCGTAGACGTATTCCAAGAGACCCAGTACTTC
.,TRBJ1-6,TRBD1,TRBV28,CASALLTGDSNSPLHF,TGTGCCTCCGCCCTCCTTACAGGGGACTCGAATTCACCCCTCCACTTT
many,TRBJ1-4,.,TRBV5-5,CASSRGQGNEKLFF,TGTGCCAGCAGCAGGGGCCAGGGGAATGAAAAACTGTTTTTT
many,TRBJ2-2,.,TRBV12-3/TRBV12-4,CASSKDRLNTGELFF,TGTGCCAGCAGTAAAGACAGGCTTAACACCGGGGAGCTGTTTTTT
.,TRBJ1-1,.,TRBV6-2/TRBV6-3,CASNVGGILNTEAFF,TGTGCCAGCAACGTCGGGGGGATTTTGAACACTGAAGCTTTCTTT
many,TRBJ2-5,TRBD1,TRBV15,CATSRDRQGQETQYF,TGTGCCACCAGCAGAGACCGACAGGGACAAGAGACCCAGTACTTC
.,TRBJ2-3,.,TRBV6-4,CASSEDSTDTQYF,TGTGCCAGCAGTGAGGACAGCACAGATACGCAGTATTTT
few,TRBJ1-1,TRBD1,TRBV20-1,CSAPGQGARTEAFF,TGCAGTGCCCCCGGGCAGGGGGCGAGAACTGAAGCTTTCTTT
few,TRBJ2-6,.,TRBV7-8,CASSPGVGSGANVLTF,TGTGCCAGCAGCCCGGGGGTGGGATCCGGGGCCAACGTCCTGACTTTC
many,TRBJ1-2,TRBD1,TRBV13,CASSLTADRGLGGYTF,TGTGCCAGCAGCCTAACCGCGGACAGGGGGCTTGGTGGCTACACCTTC
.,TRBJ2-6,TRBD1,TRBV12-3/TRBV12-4,CASSLFTGGSGANVLTF,TGTGCCAGCAGTTTATTTACAGGGGGCTCTGGGGCCAACGTCCTGACTTTC
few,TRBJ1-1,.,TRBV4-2,CASSHLGGKDPEAFF,TGTGCCAGCAGCCACTTAGGAGGGAAGGACCCTGAAGCTTTCTTT
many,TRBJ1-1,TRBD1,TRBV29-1,CSADRDIAFF,TGCAGCGCGGACAGGGATATAGCTTTCTTT
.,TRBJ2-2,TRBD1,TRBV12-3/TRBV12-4,CATGDRGTGELFF,TGTGCCACCGGGGACAGGGGTACCGGGGAGCTGTTTTTT
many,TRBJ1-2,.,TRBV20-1,CSGRQGGSIYGYTF,TGCAGTGGGCGGCAGGGCGGATCAATCTATGGCTACACCTTC
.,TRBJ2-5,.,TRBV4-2,CASSQGGSEETQYF,TGTGCCAGCAGCCAAGGGGGCAGCGAAGAGACCCAGTACTTC
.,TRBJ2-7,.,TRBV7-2,CASSRGMGRGSYEQYF,TGTGCCAGCAGCCGCGGGATGGGCAGGGGGAGCTACGAGCAGTACTTC
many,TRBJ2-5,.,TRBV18,CASSPPGAQETQYF,TGTGCCAGCTCACCACCGGGCGCCCAAGAGACCCAGTACTTC
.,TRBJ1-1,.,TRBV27,CASSFKGGIMSEAFF,TGTGCCAGCAGTTTCAAAGGGGGGATTATGTCTGAAGCTTTCTTT
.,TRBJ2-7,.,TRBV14,CASSQGRVLNTYEQYF,TGTGCCAGCAGCCAAGGGCGGGTGCTTAACACCTACGAGCAGTACTTC
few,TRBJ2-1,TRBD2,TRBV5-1,CASSLPSGAYNEQFF,TGCGCCAGCAGCCTGCCTAGCGGGGCATACAATGAGCAGTTCTTC
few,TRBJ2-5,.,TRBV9,CASSPSAGRLETQYF,TGTGCCAGCAGCCCTTCGGCGGGGCGACTGGAGACCCAGTACTTC
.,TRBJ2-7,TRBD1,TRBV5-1,CASSWTGTGGIEQYF,TGCGCCAGCAGCTGGACCGGGACAGGGGGTATCGAGCAGTACTTC
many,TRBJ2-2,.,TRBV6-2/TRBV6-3,CASSLQGRHTGELFF,TGTGCCAGCAGCCTTCAGGGGCGTCACACCGGGGAGCTGTTTTTT
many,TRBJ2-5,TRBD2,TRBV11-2,CASSRPRGTSEDQETQYF,TGTGCCAGCAGCCGGCCCCGGGGGACTAGCGAAGACCAAGAGACCCAGTACTTC
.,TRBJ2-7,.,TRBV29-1,CSADRGGYEQYF,TGCAGCGCCGACAGGGGAGGGTACGAGCAGTACTTC
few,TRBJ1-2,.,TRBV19,CASSPKRGIVWGDRIYGYTF,TGTGCCAGTAGTCCCAAAAGAGGGATTGTTTGGGGAGACAGGATCTATGGCTACACCTTC
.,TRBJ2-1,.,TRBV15,CATSRGGREQFF,TGTGCCACCAGCAGAGGGGGACGTGAGCAGTTCTTC
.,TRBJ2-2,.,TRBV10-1,CASSRREPGGELFF,TGCGCCAGCAGTAGAAGAGAGCCGGGCGGGGAGCTGTTTTTT
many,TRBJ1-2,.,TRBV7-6,CASSQGGAYGYTF,TGTGCCAGCAGCCAAGGGGGGGCCTATGGCTACACCTTC
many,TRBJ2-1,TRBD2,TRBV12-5,CASGPLSGGRYNEQFF,TGTGCTAGTGGTCCACTGTCGGGCGGGAGGTACAATGAGCAGTTCTTC
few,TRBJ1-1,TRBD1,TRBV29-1,CSVRTGQTEAFF,TGCAGCGTACGGACAGGTCAGACTGAAGCTTTCTTT
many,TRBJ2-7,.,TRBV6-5,CASSLRGPATPGTSSYEQYF,TGTGCCAGCAGTCTCCGAGGTCCAGCTACGCCAGGGACAAGCTCCTACGAGCAGTACTTC
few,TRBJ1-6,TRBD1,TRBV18,CASSLGQGSNSPLHF,TGTGCCAGCTCATTGGGACAGGGGAGTAATTCACCCCTCCACTTT
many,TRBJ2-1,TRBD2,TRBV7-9,CASSFSGEGSEQFF,TGTGCCAGCAGCTTTAGCGGGGAGGGGTCTGAGCAGTTCTTC
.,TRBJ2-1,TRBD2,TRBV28,CASSFRPPSGRAGEQFF,TGTGCCAGCAGTTTTCGTCCTCCTAGCGGGAGGGCCGGTGAGCAGTTCTTC
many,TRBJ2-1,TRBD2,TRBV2,CASVAGVTYNEQFF,TGTGCCAGCGTAGCGGGAGTAACGTACAATGAGCAGTTCTTC
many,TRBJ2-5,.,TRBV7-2,CASSPIGPQETQYF,TGTGCCAGCAGCCCGATAGGCCCCCAAGAGACCCAGTACTTC